A selection of T cell receptor beta chains follows, all from one sample in a study of T cells in Graves' hyperthyroidism and ophthalmopathy. TCRdb reprocessed the multiplex PCR reads via MiXCR and lists one record per CDR3 protein. The sample carries hundreds of thousands of distinct CDR3 sequences, around 15% recorded once. Sequencing was done on a sample of blood. The receptor set was obtained from a woman in her 30s with Graves' hyperthyroidism. Each CDR3 is given with its conserved first and last residue. The order of the fields is CDR3 protein, CDR3 DNA, CDR3 length, J gene, D gene, V gene, clone size. The D gene is left open where the match is weak. The size of a clone is reported for some rows only, either as once, few or many, or as a class for expanded clones.

cdr3_aa: CASSYLPLAKNIPYF
cdr3_nt: TGTGCCAGCAGCTATTTACCCCTAGCCAAAAACATTCCGTACTTC
cdr3_length: 15
j_call: TRBJ2-4
d_call: .
v_call: TRBV6-2/TRBV6-3
clone_size: once

cdr3_aa: CASSLDGGSNQPQHF
cdr3_nt: TGCGCCAGCAGCTTGGATGGGGGGAGCAATCAGCCCCAGCATTTT
cdr3_length: 15
j_call: TRBJ1-5
d_call: .
v_call: TRBV7-9
clone_size: many

cdr3_aa: CASRKQGSYGYTF
cdr3_nt: TGTGCCAGCAGAAAACAGGGCTCCTATGGCTACACCTTC
cdr3_length: 13
j_call: TRBJ1-2
d_call: .
v_call: TRBV2
clone_size: .

cdr3_aa: CASSVGQGPYNEQFF
cdr3_nt: TGTGCCAGCAGCGTCGGACAGGGGCCCTACAATGAGCAGTTCTTC
cdr3_length: 15
j_call: TRBJ2-1
d_call: TRBD1
v_call: TRBV9
clone_size: few

cdr3_aa: CASSHVGTTVSEQYF
cdr3_nt: TGTGCCAGCAGCCACGTCGGGACAACCGTGAGCGAGCAGTACTTC
cdr3_length: 15
j_call: TRBJ2-7
d_call: .
v_call: TRBV3-1
clone_size: many

cdr3_aa: CSAPPTRMDWNEQFF
cdr3_nt: TGCAGTGCTCCCCCCACTAGGATGGACTGGAATGAGCAGTTCTTC
cdr3_length: 15
j_call: TRBJ2-1
d_call: .
v_call: TRBV20-1
clone_size: .

cdr3_aa: CASSLQGWSRYGYTF
cdr3_nt: TGTGCCAGCAGTCTCCAGGGGTGGAGTCGGTATGGCTACACCTTC
cdr3_length: 15
j_call: TRBJ1-2
d_call: .
v_call: TRBV12-3/TRBV12-4
clone_size: many

cdr3_aa: CASSNGLAGSYEQYF
cdr3_nt: TGTGCCAGCAGCAACGGACTAGCGGGATCCTACGAGCAGTACTTC
cdr3_length: 15
j_call: TRBJ2-7
d_call: TRBD2
v_call: TRBV5-4
clone_size: few

cdr3_aa: CSVSGTDIQYF
cdr3_nt: TGCAGCGTGTCCGGGACGGACATTCAGTACTTC
cdr3_length: 11
j_call: TRBJ2-4
d_call: .
v_call: TRBV29-1
clone_size: few

cdr3_aa: CAWSMGQAAFF
cdr3_nt: TGTGCCTGGAGTATGGGGCAGGCGGCTTTCTTT
cdr3_length: 11
j_call: TRBJ1-1
d_call: .
v_call: TRBV30
clone_size: few

cdr3_aa: CASSLTDDYEQYF
cdr3_nt: TGTGCCAGCAGTTTGACTGACGACTACGAGCAGTACTTC
cdr3_length: 13
j_call: TRBJ2-7
d_call: .
v_call: TRBV27
clone_size: .

cdr3_aa: CASSLPQGEQYF
cdr3_nt: TGTGCCAGCAGCCTCCCTCAGGGCGAGCAGTACTTC
cdr3_length: 12
j_call: TRBJ2-7
d_call: .
v_call: TRBV28
clone_size: many

cdr3_aa: CASSYQGPLNTEAFF
cdr3_nt: TGTGCCAGCAGCTATCAGGGGCCGCTGAACACTGAAGCTTTCTTT
cdr3_length: 15
j_call: TRBJ1-1
d_call: .
v_call: TRBV11-2
clone_size: many

cdr3_aa: CASASGTGVNNEQFF
cdr3_nt: TGTGCCAGCGCCTCCGGGACAGGGGTTAACAATGAGCAGTTCTTC
cdr3_length: 15
j_call: TRBJ2-1
d_call: TRBD1
v_call: TRBV12-3/TRBV12-4
clone_size: many

cdr3_aa: CSASTGSSYEQYF
cdr3_nt: TGCAGTGCTAGTACGGGTTCCTCCTACGAGCAGTACTTC
cdr3_length: 13
j_call: TRBJ2-7
d_call: .
v_call: TRBV20-1
clone_size: few

cdr3_aa: CATGDLRGIDTQYF
cdr3_nt: TGTGCCACCGGTGATCTGAGGGGGATCGATACGCAGTATTTT
cdr3_length: 14
j_call: TRBJ2-3
d_call: .
v_call: TRBV24-1
clone_size: .

cdr3_aa: CASSVSSETQYF
cdr3_nt: TGTGCCAGCAGCGTGAGCAGTGAGACCCAGTACTTC
cdr3_length: 12
j_call: TRBJ2-5
d_call: .
v_call: TRBV3-1
clone_size: .

cdr3_aa: CASRKAGTGGRQPQHF
cdr3_nt: TGTGCCAGCAGGAAAGCCGGGACAGGGGGTCGTCAGCCCCAGCATTTT
cdr3_length: 16
j_call: TRBJ1-5
d_call: TRBD1
v_call: TRBV28
clone_size: .

cdr3_aa: CASSTGQGVAYEQYF
cdr3_nt: TGTGCCAGTAGTACGGGACAGGGAGTGGCATACGAGCAGTACTTC
cdr3_length: 15
j_call: TRBJ2-7
d_call: TRBD1
v_call: TRBV19
clone_size: .

cdr3_aa: CASSLLEGRTGELFF
cdr3_nt: TGTGCCAGCAGCTTACTGGAGGGGAGAACCGGGGAGCTGTTTTTT
cdr3_length: 15
j_call: TRBJ2-2
d_call: .
v_call: TRBV7-9
clone_size: .

cdr3_aa: CSARAYSSGGNYEQYF
cdr3_nt: TGCAGTGCTAGAGCGTACTCTTCGGGAGGGAACTACGAGCAGTACTTC
cdr3_length: 16
j_call: TRBJ2-7
d_call: TRBD2
v_call: TRBV20-1
clone_size: many

cdr3_aa: CSASYPSGRTEAFF
cdr3_nt: TGCAGTGCTAGTTATCCGTCGGGACGCACTGAAGCTTTCTTT
cdr3_length: 14
j_call: TRBJ1-1
d_call: .
v_call: TRBV20-1
clone_size: .

cdr3_aa: CASSPRPGNYGYTF
cdr3_nt: TGTGCCAGCAGCCCCCGCCCTGGGAACTATGGCTACACCTTC
cdr3_length: 14
j_call: TRBJ1-2
d_call: .
v_call: TRBV7-3
clone_size: few

cdr3_aa: CASSSLAGAPHGEQYF
cdr3_nt: TGTGCCAGCAGTTCCCTCGCGGGCGCCCCACATGGGGAGCAGTACTTC
cdr3_length: 16
j_call: TRBJ2-7
d_call: .
v_call: TRBV12-3/TRBV12-4
clone_size: many

cdr3_aa: CASSEYIHEQYF
cdr3_nt: TGTGCCAGCAGTGAATATATCCACGAGCAGTACTTC
cdr3_length: 12
j_call: TRBJ2-7
d_call: .
v_call: TRBV25-1
clone_size: few

cdr3_aa: CASTRLAGGGRGGHNEQFF
cdr3_nt: TGTGCCAGCACCCGACTAGCGGGGGGGGGTCGAGGTGGGCACAATGAGCAGTTCTTC
cdr3_length: 19
j_call: TRBJ2-1
d_call: TRBD2
v_call: TRBV28
clone_size: .

cdr3_aa: CASSLFSTYSYNEQFF
cdr3_nt: TGCGCCAGCAGCTTGTTCTCGACATACTCCTACAATGAGCAGTTCTTC
cdr3_length: 16
j_call: TRBJ2-1
d_call: .
v_call: TRBV5-1
clone_size: .

cdr3_aa: CASSYSRGRRDGYTF
cdr3_nt: TGTGCCAGCAGTTACTCGAGAGGCAGGAGGGATGGCTACACCTTC
cdr3_length: 15
j_call: TRBJ1-2
d_call: .
v_call: TRBV6-2/TRBV6-3
clone_size: many

cdr3_aa: CASQSRSSGSDEQFF
cdr3_nt: TGTGCCAGCCAATCTCGTTCTAGCGGGAGTGACGAGCAGTTCTTC
cdr3_length: 15
j_call: TRBJ2-1
d_call: TRBD2
v_call: TRBV28
clone_size: many

cdr3_aa: CASSSSPPSSYEQYF
cdr3_nt: TGTGCCAGCAGCTCCAGCCCCCCCTCTAGCTACGAGCAGTACTTC
cdr3_length: 15
j_call: TRBJ2-7
d_call: .
v_call: TRBV14
clone_size: few

cdr3_aa: CASRREGWSNQPQHF
cdr3_nt: TGTGCCAGCCGTCGGGAAGGGTGGAGCAATCAGCCCCAGCATTTT
cdr3_length: 15
j_call: TRBJ1-5
d_call: .
v_call: TRBV28
clone_size: many

cdr3_aa: CASSQVGGRNTEAFF
cdr3_nt: TGTGCCAGCAGCCAAGTGGGCGGGAGGAACACTGAAGCTTTCTTT
cdr3_length: 15
j_call: TRBJ1-1
d_call: .
v_call: TRBV14
clone_size: few

cdr3_aa: CASSEPGQGVWSNQPQHF
cdr3_nt: TGTGCCAGCAGTGAGCCGGGACAGGGGGTTTGGAGCAATCAGCCCCAGCATTTT
cdr3_length: 18
j_call: TRBJ1-5
d_call: TRBD1
v_call: TRBV6-1
clone_size: .

cdr3_aa: CASSGVGSGGTEAFF
cdr3_nt: TGTGCCAGCAGCGGGGTGGGGTCGGGTGGGACTGAAGCTTTCTTT
cdr3_length: 15
j_call: TRBJ1-1
d_call: .
v_call: TRBV7-2
clone_size: few

cdr3_aa: CASSIDISGNTIYF
cdr3_nt: TGTGCCAGCAGCATCGATATCTCTGGAAACACCATATATTTT
cdr3_length: 14
j_call: TRBJ1-3
d_call: .
v_call: TRBV7-9
clone_size: .

cdr3_aa: CASSVDPVTGTEAFF
cdr3_nt: TGTGCCAGCAGCGTAGATCCCGTAACAGGAACTGAAGCTTTCTTT
cdr3_length: 15
j_call: TRBJ1-1
d_call: .
v_call: TRBV9
clone_size: many

cdr3_aa: CASSIGGATYEQYF
cdr3_nt: TGTGCCAGTAGTATTGGTGGGGCGACGTACGAGCAGTACTTC
cdr3_length: 14
j_call: TRBJ2-7
d_call: .
v_call: TRBV19
clone_size: few

cdr3_aa: CATGQYSNQPQHF
cdr3_nt: TGTGCCACGGGACAGTATAGCAATCAGCCCCAGCATTTT
cdr3_length: 13
j_call: TRBJ1-5
d_call: TRBD1
v_call: TRBV19
clone_size: .

cdr3_aa: CASSVEEGYEQYF
cdr3_nt: TGTGCCAGCAGCGTCGAAGAGGGTTACGAGCAGTACTTC
cdr3_length: 13
j_call: TRBJ2-7
d_call: .
v_call: TRBV9
clone_size: .

cdr3_aa: CASSSTTTSGKLRQYF
cdr3_nt: TGTGCCAGCAGCTCAACGACGACTAGCGGGAAGTTGAGGCAGTACTTC
cdr3_length: 16
j_call: TRBJ2-7
d_call: TRBD2
v_call: TRBV7-9
clone_size: few

cdr3_aa: CASSLSQGVSSEQYF
cdr3_nt: TGTGCCAGCAGTTTAAGTCAGGGAGTATCCTCCGAGCAGTACTTC
cdr3_length: 15
j_call: TRBJ2-7
d_call: .
v_call: TRBV6-5
clone_size: few

cdr3_aa: CSAREERTLNNEQFF
cdr3_nt: TGCAGTGCTAGAGAGGAGCGGACCCTAAACAATGAGCAGTTCTTC
cdr3_length: 15
j_call: TRBJ2-1
d_call: .
v_call: TRBV20-1
clone_size: few